Listed here are 24 T cell receptor beta chains from one sample, sequenced in a study of response to subunit inactivated influenza vaccine. TCRdb re-called the RT-PCR reads with MiXCR, one entry per CDR3 protein. This table holds hundreds of thousands of distinct CDR3 sequences, approximately 11% found once. Sequenced here: PBMCs from blood, sampled about 40 days after vaccination. Every receptor here comes from a man aged 45-65 years who received an inactivated influenza vaccine.

This clonotype was found a few times. The V call is TRBV3-1, the J call TRBJ2-3; no definite D call. There are 14 residues in the CDR3. Germline V gene lookup returns CDR1 LGHDT and CDR2 YNNKEL (reference sequence). Trimming took 0 bases from V and 8 from J, leaving 12 bases between them. The CDR3 loop reads CASSQERHSGTQYF. The DNA for the CDR3 is TGTGCCAGCAGCCAAGAACGGCACTCCGGTACGCAGTATTTT.

The chain carries TRBV7-9 and TRBJ1-5; D call uncertain. V shed 6 bases and J shed 1 base, with 13 bases lying between them. CDR3 length equals 15 residues. Germline values: CDR1 SEHNR, CDR2 FQNEAQ (reference sequence). The CDR3 DNA reads as TGTGCCAGCAGGCCTGGGTTCCACAGCAATCAGCCCCAGCATTTT. It encodes CASRPGFHSNQPQHF. The full variable domain, with the rest looked up from reference TRBV7-9 and TRBJ1-5, is DTGVSQNPRHKITKRGQNVTFRCDPISEHNRLYWYRQTLGQGPEFLTYFQNEAQLEKSRLLSDRFSAERPKGSFSTLEIQRTEQGDSAMYLCASRPGFHSNQPQHFGDGTRLSIL.

This clonotype was found many times. The rearrangement uses TRBV12-3 or TRBV12-4 and TRBJ1-2; D gene ambiguous. The V end lost 5 bases, the J end lost 1 base, and 14 bases lay between the germline ends. The CDR3 loop spans 15 amino acids. The CDR3: CASSLAGRLNYGYTF. DNA for the CDR3: TGTGCCAGCAGTCTCGCCGGACGGCTTAACTATGGCTACACCTTC.

This clonotype has only a few counts. V is TRBV6-2 or TRBV6-3 and J is TRBJ2-7; 14 bases map to TRBD2. CDR3 size: 19 residues. Germline V lookup: CDR1 MNHEY, CDR2 SVGEGT. J was trimmed by 3 bases and V by 6 bases; bases with no gene match: 16. As DNA, the CDR3 is TGTGCCAGCAGCCCGAAGATAGGACTAGCGGGAGGTTGGGGCTACGAGCAGTACTTC. It is translated as CASSPKIGLAGGWGYEQYF.

This sequence joins TRBV5-4 and TRBJ1-2, with TRBD1 matching over 10 bases. From germline, CDR1 is SGHNT and CDR2 YYREEE (reference sequence). The CDR3 extends over 15 amino acids. V gave up 4 bases and J gave up 6 bases; unmatched junction bases: 9. CDR3 residues: CASSAWDRGHDGYTF. For the CDR3, the DNA is TGTGCCAGCAGCGCCTGGGACAGGGGACATGATGGCTACACCTTC.

This clonotype was seen more than once but under ten times. V is TRBV20-1 and J is TRBJ2-1; 8 bases fit TRBD2. CDR3 size: 15 residues. CDR1 is DFQATT and CDR2 is SNEGSKA in the germline V gene (reference sequence). Germline trimming cut 0 bases from V and 3 bases from J; bases unmatched to any gene: 4. The CDR3 DNA reads TGCAGTGCTAGAGATGGGCGGGAGGTCTACAATGAGCAGTTCTTC. The encoded protein is CSARDGREVYNEQFF.

This clonotype turned up a few times. The chain is built from TRBV9 and TRBJ2-5; 9 bases line up with TRBD2. The CDR3 spans 15 residues. V lost 0 bases and J lost 5; bases outside the gene matches: 5. CDR1 and CDR2 from the germline V gene are SGDLS and YYNGEE. The CDR3 bases are TGTGCCAGCAGCGTAGCCAGCGGGGGGCCGGAGACCCAGTACTTC. It encodes CASSVASGGPETQYF. The full variable domain, completed using reference TRBV9 and TRBJ2-5, is DSGVTQTPKHLITATGQRVTLRCSPRSGDLSVYWYQQSLDQGLQFLIQYYNGEERAKGNILERFSAQQFPDLHSELNLSSLELGDSALYFCASSVASGGPETQYFGPGTRLLVL.

This chain connects TRBV7-2 to TRBJ2-2, with 7 nucleotides matching TRBD1. This CDR3 has 15 amino acids. V was clipped by 6 bases and J by 6 bases; unmatched bases: 10. The germline CDR1 and CDR2 sequences are SGHTA and FQGNSA. CDR3 loop: CASRKGAGDAGELFF. The CDR3 DNA reads as TGTGCCAGCAGAAAGGGGGCAGGGGATGCCGGGGAGCTGTTTTTT. The whole variable domain, remainder taken from reference TRBV7-2 and TRBJ2-2, is GAGVSQSPSNKVTEKGKDVELRCDPISGHTALYWYRQSLGQGLEFLIYFQGNSAPDKSGLPSDRFSAERTGGSVSTLTIQRTQQEDSAVYLCASRKGAGDAGELFFGEGSRLTVL.

This clonotype has ten or more counts. The gene calls are TRBV28 and TRBJ2-1; 9 bases are shared with TRBD2. This CDR3 is built from 16 residues. From germline, CDR1 is MDHEN and CDR2 SYDVKM. Trimming took 7 bases from V and 5 from J; bases not matched to a gene: 12. The CDR3 region is CASTSMGLAVHNEQFF. CDR3 nucleotides: TGTGCCAGCACTTCCATGGGACTAGCAGTCCACAATGAGCAGTTCTTC.

The table lists this clonotype with a few counts. This chain uses TRBV29-1 with TRBJ2-3, with 8 bases that match TRBD2. The CDR3 runs 13 residues. The germline CDR1 and CDR2 sequences are SQVTM and ANQGSEA. The trim removed 7 bases at V and 0 bases at J, leaving 3 bases unmatched. The CDR3 here is CSGTSRSTDTQYF. CDR3 nucleotides: TGCAGCGGGACTAGCCGTAGCACAGATACGCAGTATTTT.

The chain joins TRBV5-6 to TRBJ2-7; no clear D. Trimming stripped 3 bases from V and 6 bases from J, with 13 bases between. Germline V gives CDR1 SGHDT, CDR2 YYEEEE. The CDR3 covers 13 residues. The CDR3 spells CASSSLLQVEQYF. The CDR3 bases are TGTGCCAGCAGCTCATTACTCCAGGTCGAGCAGTACTTC.

This clonotype appeared many times. This chain connects TRBV2 to TRBJ2-7, with D possibly TRBD1 on 6 matching bases. The length of the CDR3 is 15 residues. Germline CDR1 and CDR2: SNHLY and FYNNEI. Deletions cut 10 bases from V and 2 bases from J, with 21 bases between. CDR3 amino acids: CATKRETGTTYEQYF. The CDR3 DNA is TGTGCCACCAAGAGGGAGACAGGAACGACCTACGAGCAGTACTTC.

The gene calls are TRBV7-9 and TRBJ1-1; D is possibly TRBD1 (5 bases). Deletions cut 3 bases from V and 10 bases from J, with 9 bases between. Germline CDR1 is SEHNR and CDR2 is FQNEAQ (reference sequence). The CDR3 extends over 11 amino acids. CDR3 amino acids: CASSFRGVAFF. CDR3 sequence (DNA): TGTGCCAGCAGCTTTAGGGGAGTAGCTTTCTTT.

This clonotype was counted a few times. The V and J genes are TRBV27 and TRBJ2-3; no clear D. CDR1 and CDR2 (germline): MNHEY, SMNVEV (reference sequence). There are 12 residues in the CDR3. V lost 3 bases, J lost 5 bases, and 6 bases lay in between. The CDR3 sequence: CASSFPQDTQYF. The CDR3 DNA is TGTGCCAGCAGTTTCCCACAAGATACGCAGTATTTT.

This chain links TRBV29-1 with TRBJ2-1, with TRBD2 identical over 13 bases. In germline, CDR1 is SQVTM, CDR2 ANQGSEA. With 6 bases clipped from V and 7 bases from J, the junction kept 15 bases outside the gene matches. The CDR3 covers 17 residues. This CDR3 reads CSVEGTSGALSDNEQFF. As DNA, the CDR3 is TGCAGCGTGGAGGGGACTAGCGGGGCCCTTAGTGATAATGAGCAGTTCTTC.

This clonotype was seen a few times. The J gene is TRBJ1-3, the V gene TRBV20-1; 8 positions agree with TRBD1. CDR3 size: 14 residues. The V segment lost 5 bases and the J segment 1 base; nucleotides outside the gene matches: 4. Germline assignment: CDR1 DFQATT and CDR2 SNEGSKA (reference sequence). The chain's CDR3 is CSARRGPSGNTIYF. CDR3 coding DNA: TGCAGTGCTCGCAGGGGGCCGTCTGGAAACACCATATATTTT.

For the CDR3, the DNA is TGCGCCAGCAGCTTGGTCCGGGTGGGGAAGGCTGGGGCCAACGTCCTGACTTTC. Translated, it gives CASSLVRVGKAGANVLTF. The chain recombines TRBV5-1 with TRBJ2-6; D call uncertain. Trimming removed 0 bases from V and 2 bases from J, with 15 bases in between. Germline V gene lookup returns CDR1 SGHRS and CDR2 YFSETQ. The CDR3 length is 18 residues.

Only a few counts were recorded for this clonotype. The chain joins TRBV7-9 to TRBJ2-4; D remains unclear. The CDR3 totals 12 residues. In germline, CDR1 is SEHNR, CDR2 FQNEAQ (reference sequence). V shed 4 bases and J shed 15 bases, with 16 bases lying between them. The CDR3, as DNA: TGTGCCAGCAGCTCTACCTTGACACATAGGTACTTC. This codes for CASSSTLTHRYF.

The chain couples TRBV11-2 to TRBJ2-7; a possible D gene is TRBD1 (6 bases). With 4 bases removed from V and 5 bases from J, the gap between germline ends came to 12 bases. Germline V gene data show CDR1 as SGHAT and CDR2 as FQNNGV. The CDR3 contains 13 residues. In DNA form, the CDR3 reads TGTGCCAGCAGCTATCACAGGGAGAACGAGCAGTACTTC. This translates into CASSYHRENEQYF.

This clonotype was observed a few times. V gene TRBV7-2 combines with J gene TRBJ2-1, with D possibly being TRBD2 (5 bases). The germline V gene has CDR1 SGHTA and CDR2 FQGNSA. This CDR3 region has 14 residues. Trimming shortened V by 2 bases and J by 8 bases, and 13 bases separated the two germline ends. The CDR3 loop reads CASSLLGGTHEQFF. CDR3 nucleotide sequence: TGTGCCAGCAGCTTATTAGGAGGTACCCATGAGCAGTTCTTC. The complete variable domain, with remaining parts taken from reference TRBV7-2 and TRBJ2-1, reads GAGVSQSPSNKVTEKGKDVELRCDPISGHTALYWYRQSLGQGLEFLIYFQGNSAPDKSGLPSDRFSAERTGGSVSTLTIQRTQQEDSAVYLCASSLLGGTHEQFFGPGTRLTVL.

This clonotype turned up a few times. The chain couples TRBV6-2 or TRBV6-3 to TRBJ2-7; D is perhaps TRBD1 or TRBD2 (5 bases each). This CDR3 has 14 residues. V lost 5 bases and J lost 4, with 15 bases in between. Germline V CDR1 and CDR2: MNHEY, SVGEGT. The DNA for the CDR3 is TGTGCCAGCAGTCTGACCGGGACCTTTTACGAGCAGTACTTC. It encodes CASSLTGTFYEQYF.

The chain joins TRBV20-1 to TRBJ1-2; D may be TRBD1 (5 bases). From germline, CDR1 is DFQATT and CDR2 SNEGSKA (reference sequence). V dropped 7 bases and J dropped 2 bases, with 11 bases sitting between them. The CDR3 covers 12 residues. The chain's CDR3 is CSVSTENYGYTF. The CDR3 nucleotides are TGCAGTGTTTCGACAGAAAACTATGGCTACACCTTC.

This clonotype was counted only a few times. The V gene is TRBV7-2, the J gene TRBJ2-1, with D possibly being TRBD1 (5 bases). Trimming left V 0 bases short and J 10 bases short, with 13 bases between. Germline lookup yields CDR1 SGHTA and CDR2 FQGNSA. This CDR3 comprises 14 residues. The CDR3 reads CASSLAWASGEQFF. The CDR3 DNA sequence: TGTGCCAGCAGCTTAGCGTGGGCCTCAGGGGAGCAGTTCTTC.

This clonotype was seen a handful of times. The V gene is TRBV7-9, the J gene TRBJ2-7; tentatively, D is TRBD1 (6 bases). This CDR3 has 14 amino acids. V lost 3 bases, J lost 2 bases, and 11 bases lay in between. Germline CDR1 SEHNR, CDR2 FQNEAQ (reference sequence). CDR3: CASSLTGLTYEQYF. CDR3 nucleotides: TGTGCCAGCAGCTTGACAGGTTTAACCTACGAGCAGTACTTC.